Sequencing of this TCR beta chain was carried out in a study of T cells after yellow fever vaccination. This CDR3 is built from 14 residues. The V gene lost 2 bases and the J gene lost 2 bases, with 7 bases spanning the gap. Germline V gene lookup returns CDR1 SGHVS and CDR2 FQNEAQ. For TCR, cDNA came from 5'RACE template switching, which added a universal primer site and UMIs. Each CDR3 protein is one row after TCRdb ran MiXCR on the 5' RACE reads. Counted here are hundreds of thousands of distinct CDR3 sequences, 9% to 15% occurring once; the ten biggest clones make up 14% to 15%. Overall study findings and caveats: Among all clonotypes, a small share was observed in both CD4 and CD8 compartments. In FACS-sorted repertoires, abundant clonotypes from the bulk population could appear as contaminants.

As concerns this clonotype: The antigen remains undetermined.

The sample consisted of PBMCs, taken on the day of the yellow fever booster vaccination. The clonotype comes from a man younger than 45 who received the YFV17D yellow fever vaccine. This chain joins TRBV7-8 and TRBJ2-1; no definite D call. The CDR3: CASSLSFPYNEQFF. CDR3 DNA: TGTGCCAGCAGCTTATCCTTCCCCTACAATGAGCAGTTCTTC.